What follows describes a single T cell receptor (beta chain). Its matching antigen is unknown. This entry belongs to a study of beta chain features in type 1 diabetes. Study-wide findings and caveats: In every one of the four CD4+ subsets, TCRB CDR3s were moderately but significantly shorter in Type 1 diabetes patients.

Expressed TCRB transcripts were sequenced because the isolated RNA had all been reverse transcribed beforehand. The assay was immunoSEQ multiplex PCR, and TCRdb's table has in-frame clones only and misses some. The table shows a few hundred thousand clones, with over 11% occurring only once. Germline assignment: CDR1 SEHNR and CDR2 FQNEAQ (reference sequence). V gave up 4 bases and J gave up 1 base; unmatched junction bases: 6. There are 16 residues in the CDR3. Sequencing used naive CD4+ T cells from blood. The chain has TRBV7-9 and TRBJ1-4; 7 bases are a match to TRBD1. The sequence came from a man between 25 and 39 years old with type 1 diabetes. The CDR3 DNA reads as TGTGCCAGCAGCTACCGACAGGGTGGAACTAATGAAAAACTGTTTTTT. The encoded protein is CASSYRQGGTNEKLFF.